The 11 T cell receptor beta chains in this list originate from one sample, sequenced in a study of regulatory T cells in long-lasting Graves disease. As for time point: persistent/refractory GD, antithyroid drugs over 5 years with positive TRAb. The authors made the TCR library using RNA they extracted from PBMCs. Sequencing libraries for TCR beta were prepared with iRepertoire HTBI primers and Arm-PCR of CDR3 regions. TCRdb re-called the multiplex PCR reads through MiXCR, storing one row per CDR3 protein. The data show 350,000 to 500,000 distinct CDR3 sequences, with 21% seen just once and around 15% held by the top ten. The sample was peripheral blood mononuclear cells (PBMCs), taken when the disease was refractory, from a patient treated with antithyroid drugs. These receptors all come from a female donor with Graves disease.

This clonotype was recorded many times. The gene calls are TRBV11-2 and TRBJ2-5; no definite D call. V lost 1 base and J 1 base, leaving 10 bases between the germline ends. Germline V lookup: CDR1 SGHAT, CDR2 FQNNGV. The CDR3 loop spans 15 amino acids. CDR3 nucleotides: TGTGCCAGCAGCTTAGCCCCCCTGGTCCAAGAGACCCAGTACTTC. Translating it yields CASSLAPLVQETQYF.

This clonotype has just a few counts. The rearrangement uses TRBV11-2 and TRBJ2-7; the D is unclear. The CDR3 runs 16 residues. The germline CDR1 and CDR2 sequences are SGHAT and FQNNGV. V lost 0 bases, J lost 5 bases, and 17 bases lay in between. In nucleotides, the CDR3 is TGTGCCAGCAGCTTAGAGTTCTGGAAAGGTCTCGACGAGCAGTACTTC. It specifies CASSLEFWKGLDEQYF.

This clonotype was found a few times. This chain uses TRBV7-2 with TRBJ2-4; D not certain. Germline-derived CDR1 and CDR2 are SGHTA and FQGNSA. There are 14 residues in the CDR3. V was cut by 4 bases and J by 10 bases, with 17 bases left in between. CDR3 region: CASSSSNSLPIQYF. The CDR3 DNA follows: TGTGCCAGCAGCTCTTCAAACAGCCTCCCGATTCAGTACTTC.

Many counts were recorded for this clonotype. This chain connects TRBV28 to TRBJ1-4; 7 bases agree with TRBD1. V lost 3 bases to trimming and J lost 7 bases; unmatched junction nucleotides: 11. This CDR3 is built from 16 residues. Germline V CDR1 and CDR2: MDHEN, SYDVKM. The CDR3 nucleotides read TGTGCCAGCAGTTTTGCTGAGGGGGCGCGGAGTGAAAAACTGTTTTTT. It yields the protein CASSFAEGARSEKLFF.

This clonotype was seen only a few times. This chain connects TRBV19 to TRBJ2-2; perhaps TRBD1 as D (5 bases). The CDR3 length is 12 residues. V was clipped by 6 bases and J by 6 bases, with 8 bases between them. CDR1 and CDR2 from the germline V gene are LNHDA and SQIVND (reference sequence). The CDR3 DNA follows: TGTGCCAGTAGACCACAGGCCGGGGAGCTGTTTTTT. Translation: CASRPQAGELFF.

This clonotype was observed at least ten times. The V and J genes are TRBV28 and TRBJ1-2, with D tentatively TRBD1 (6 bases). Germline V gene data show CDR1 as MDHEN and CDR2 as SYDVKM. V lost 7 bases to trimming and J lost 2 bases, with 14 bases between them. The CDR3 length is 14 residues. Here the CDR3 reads CASTGHRANYGYTF. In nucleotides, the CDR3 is TGTGCCAGCACCGGGCACAGGGCGAACTATGGCTACACCTTC.

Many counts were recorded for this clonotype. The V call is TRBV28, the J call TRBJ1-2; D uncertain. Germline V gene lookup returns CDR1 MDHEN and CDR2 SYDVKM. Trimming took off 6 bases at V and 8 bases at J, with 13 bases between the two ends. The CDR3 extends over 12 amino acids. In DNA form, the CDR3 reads TGTGCCAGCAGCCGAAGTTCCGGGGGCTACACCTTC. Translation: CASSRSSGGYTF.

The CDR3 DNA is TGTGCCAGCAGCCCCGGACAGGGTTTCGGTGAAAAACTGTTTTTT. It specifies CASSPGQGFGEKLFF. This chain connects TRBV7-9 to TRBJ1-4; 8 bases are shared with TRBD1. This CDR3 contains 15 residues. Trimming at V came to 5 bases and at J to 7 bases, leaving 9 bases not matched to a gene. Per the germline V gene, CDR1 is SEHNR and CDR2 is FQNEAQ (reference sequence).

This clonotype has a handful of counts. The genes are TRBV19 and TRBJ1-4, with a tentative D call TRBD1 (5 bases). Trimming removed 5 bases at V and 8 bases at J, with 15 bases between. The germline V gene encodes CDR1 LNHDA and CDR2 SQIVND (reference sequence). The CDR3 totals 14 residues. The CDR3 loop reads CASSAAGSEEKLFF. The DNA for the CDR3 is TGTGCCAGTAGTGCGGCAGGGTCAGAGGAAAAACTGTTTTTT.

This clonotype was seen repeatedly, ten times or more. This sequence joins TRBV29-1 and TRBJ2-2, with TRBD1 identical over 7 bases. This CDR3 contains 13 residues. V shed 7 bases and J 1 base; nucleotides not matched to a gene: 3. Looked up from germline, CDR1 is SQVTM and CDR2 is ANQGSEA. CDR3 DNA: TGCAGCGCACGACAGGGGAACACCGGGGAGCTGTTTTTT. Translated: CSARQGNTGELFF.

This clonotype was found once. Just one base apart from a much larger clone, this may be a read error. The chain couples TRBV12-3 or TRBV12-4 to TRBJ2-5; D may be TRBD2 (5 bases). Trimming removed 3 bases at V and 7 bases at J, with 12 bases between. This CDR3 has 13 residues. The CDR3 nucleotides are TGTGCCAGCAGTTTCGGGGTGGTGGGGACCCAGTACTTC. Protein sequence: CASSFGVVGTQYF.